What follows are 5 T cell receptor beta chains derived from one specimen sequenced in a study of shared clonotypes between healthy human individuals. Only CD45RO-negative cells positively selected for CCR7 counted as naive CD8 cells, so terminally differentiated effector memory CD45RA+ cells were excluded. Repertoires were generated with immunoSEQ multiplex PCR, while TCRdb's copy carries only in-frame clones and drops some. The table shows roughly 2,000,000 clones, with around 93% occurring only once. The sequenced sample was naive CD8+ T cells from PBMCs. These receptors were taken from a man younger than 35 in good health. Some clones in this sample may be carry-over from other donors' samples.

This sequence joins TRBV27 and TRBJ2-7, with 8 bases that match TRBD1. Germline trimming cut 5 bases from V and 6 bases from J; bases unmatched to any gene: 9. This CDR3 has 14 amino acids. The germline CDR1 and CDR2 sequences are MNHEY and SMNVEV (reference sequence). The CDR3 sequence: CASSPRTGIIEQYF. CDR3 bases: TGTGCCAGCAGTCCCAGGACAGGGATCATCGAGCAGTACTTC.

The chain couples TRBV10-3 to TRBJ2-1; D is undetermined. This CDR3 contains 12 residues. The V end lost 10 bases, the J end lost 6 bases, and 13 bases lay between the germline ends. The germline CDR1 and CDR2 sequences are ENHRY and SYGVKD. The CDR3: CATGSLINEQFF. The DNA of the CDR3 is TGTGCCACCGGAAGCCTAATCAATGAGCAGTTCTTC.

This chain uses TRBV7-2 with TRBJ2-5, with D possibly called TRBD1 or TRBD2 (5 bases each). Germline V gene data show CDR1 as SGHTA and CDR2 as FQGNSA. Trimming removed 2 bases at V and 1 base at J, with 17 bases between. The CDR3 consists of 17 residues. The CDR3 here is CASSLSGLGVFQETQYF. CDR3 nucleotides: TGTGCCAGCAGCTTAAGTGGTCTGGGGGTCTTCCAAGAGACCCAGTACTTC. Supplemented by reference TRBV7-2 and TRBJ2-5, the full variable domain reads GAGVSQSPSNKVTEKGKDVELRCDPISGHTALYWYRQSLGQGLEFLIYFQGNSAPDKSGLPSDRFSAERTGGSVSTLTIQRTQQEDSAVYLCASSLSGLGVFQETQYFGPGTRLLVL.

The V gene is TRBV25-1, the J gene TRBJ2-5, with D possibly matching TRBD2 (5 bases). Germline V gene lookup returns CDR1 MGHDK and CDR2 SYGVNS. The CDR3 extends over 14 amino acids. The germline V and J ends were trimmed by 2 bases and 7 bases, with 14 bases remaining between them. The CDR3 is CASSEGSGFGTQYF. The CDR3 region has the DNA TGTGCCAGCAGTGAAGGAAGCGGTTTCGGGACCCAGTACTTC.

This chain links TRBV5-1 with TRBJ2-1, with D perhaps TRBD1 or TRBD2 (5 bases each). From germline, CDR1 is SGHRS and CDR2 YFSETQ. V was pared by 5 bases and J by 9 bases, with 15 bases between. The CDR3 runs to 13 residues. The CDR3 region has the DNA TGCGCCAGCAGACCCGGGGCCGGAGGTGAGCAGTTCTTC. It codes for CASRPGAGGEQFF.